Detailed here is one TCR beta chain. Its antigen is undetermined. An end of the junction does not agree with germline; a read error may underlie this. The same CDR3 can be traced to other DNA sequences in this sample. The sample belongs to a study of cytomegalovirus exposure and HLA in healthy donors. Study background: Across roughly 400 genotyped donors, 81% landed in the Caucasian-associated ancestry cluster. Study-wide findings and caveats: TCR beta chains associated with HLA were, in a later analysis, more clonally expanded than equally common others.

From germline, CDR1 is SNHLY and CDR2 FYNNEI. The CDR3 is 15 residues long. The PCR had 60 Vbeta and 13 Jbeta primers. Assay used: immunoSEQ multiplex PCR; TCRdb lists only in-frame clones, some missing. The sample has some 67,000 clones, around 87% seen once. The origin of this receptor is a woman aged 25 to 45 in good health and CMV-seropositive. The gene calls are TRBV2 and TRBJ2-3; 10 nucleotides match TRBD1. The specimen sequenced was PBMCs. This chain's CDR3 is CASSVGTGVTDTQYF. CDR3 in DNA: TGTGCCAGCAGTGTCGGGACAGGGGTGACAGACACGCAGTATTTT.